The subject of this entry is one TCR beta chain. Its target is not known. Per the germline V gene, CDR1 is SGHRS and CDR2 is YFSETQ. The CDR3 runs 14 residues. Relapse was seen in all patients after autologous stem cell transplantation, and brentuximab vedotin exposure was variable. The protocol was immunoSEQ multiplex PCR, while the TCRdb copy is restricted to in-frame clones and leaves out a portion. The sample shows roughly 56,000 clones, roughly 91% of them seen only once. This entry comes from a study of PD-1 blockade in classical Hodgkin lymphoma. The study's findings and limits: When set against healthy donors, newly diagnosed patients were reported to show lower baseline TCR diversity. Exclusion removed patients who began nivolumab under 1 year after ASCT.

This sequence was found in a human donor with classical Hodgkin lymphoma. The chain links TRBV5-1 to TRBJ2-5; 7 positions agree with TRBD1. The end of the DNA fits TRBJ2-7 better, so the J call may be wrong. Material: peripheral blood mononuclear cells (PBMCs), obtained before the second cycle of nivolumab. CDR3 protein: CASSSRDRAYEQYF. CDR3 coding DNA: TGCGCCAGCAGCTCCCGGGACAGAGCCTACGAGCAGTACTTC.